The 8 T cell receptor beta chains below were found in one sample sequenced in a study of blood T cells in healthy people across ages. The second PCR ran roughly 6 to 11 cycles with a sample-barcoded 5' primer and J-beta primers. Each CDR3 protein gets one entry after TCRdb re-called the 5' RACE reads with MiXCR. The sample holds approximately 810,000 distinct CDR3 sequences, under 40% seen once. Sequencing was done on a sample of blood. The receptors originated from a man between 18 and 29 years old in good health.

The chain links TRBV25-1 to TRBJ2-1, with TRBD1 as a possible D gene (5 bases). The CDR3 covers 14 residues. The germline V and J ends were trimmed by 0 bases and 9 bases, with 12 bases remaining between them. Per germline, CDR1 MGHDK and CDR2 SYGVNS. The CDR3 sequence is CASSEYSGSGEQFF. CDR3 coding DNA: TGTGCCAGCAGTGAATACTCAGGGTCCGGTGAGCAGTTCTTC. Using reference TRBV25-1 and TRBJ2-1 for the parts outside the CDR3, the full variable domain is EADIYQTPRYLVIGTGKKITLECSQTMGHDKMYWYQQDPGMELHLIHYSYGVNSTEKGDLSSESTVSRIRTEHFPLTLESARPSHTSQYLCASSEYSGSGEQFFGPGTRLTVL.

This clonotype occurred a few times. CDR3 loop: CASSKVTEYGYTF. The CDR3, as DNA: TGTGCCAGCAGCAAAGTAACCGAATATGGCTACACCTTC. The chain is built from TRBV21-1 and TRBJ1-2. TRBV21-1 is marked as a pseudogene. The CDR3 has 13 amino acids.

This clonotype was observed at least ten times. The V and J genes are TRBV9 and TRBJ2-7; 8 bases line up with TRBD1. The length of the CDR3 is 15 residues. Losses at the gene ends were 0 bases for V and 1 base for J; bases not matched to a gene: 3. Germline-derived CDR1 and CDR2 are SGDLS and YYNGEE. The CDR3 sequence is CASSVAGQESYEQYF. The CDR3 bases are TGTGCCAGCAGCGTAGCGGGACAGGAGTCCTACGAGCAGTACTTC.

The count of this clonotype is one. V usage is TRBV9 and J usage is TRBJ2-3; 7 bases align to TRBD1. CDR3 length: 16 residues. The ends lost 6 bases at V and 1 base at J; junction bases unmatched: 11. The germline V gene has CDR1 SGDLS and CDR2 YYNGEE. The CDR3 DNA reads as TGTGCCAGCAACCCCCTCCGGGACAGTCGCACAGATACGCAGTATTTT. Amino acid sequence: CASNPLRDSRTDTQYF.

This clonotype was recorded many times. This sequence joins TRBV6-2 or TRBV6-3 and TRBJ2-4; the match to TRBD1 covers 8 bases. The V segment lost 5 bases and the J segment 5 bases; nucleotides outside the gene matches: 2. Germline CDR1 reads MNHEY; CDR2 reads SVGEGT. This CDR3 has 13 amino acids. The CDR3 is CASSPTGENIQYF. CDR3 DNA sequence: TGTGCCAGCAGTCCGACAGGGGAAAACATTCAGTACTTC.

This chain connects TRBV20-1 to TRBJ1-2, with TRBD1 identical over 7 bases. The J segment lost 8 bases and the V segment lost 6 bases, leaving 15 bases of the junction unmatched. Per the germline V gene, CDR1 is DFQATT and CDR2 is SNEGSKA (reference sequence). This CDR3 spans 14 amino acids. CDR3 in amino acids: CSAPILDRARGYTF. The CDR3 nucleotides are TGCAGTGCCCCCATCCTCGACAGGGCGAGGGGCTACACCTTC.

The chain links TRBV7-9 to TRBJ2-3; the D is unclear. Between the trimmed V and J ends, which lost 3 bases and 0 bases, there was a span of 10 bases. The CDR3 sequence is 15 residues long. Germline CDR1 SEHNR, CDR2 FQNEAQ (reference sequence). CDR3 loop: CASSFGTSSTDTQYF. CDR3 sequence (DNA): TGTGCCAGCAGCTTCGGAACTTCTAGCACAGATACGCAGTATTTT. The variable domain in full, with the rest retrieved from reference TRBV7-9 and TRBJ2-3, is DTGVSQNPRHKITKRGQNVTFRCDPISEHNRLYWYRQTLGQGPEFLTYFQNEAQLEKSRLLSDRFSAERPKGSFSTLEIQRTEQGDSAMYLCASSFGTSSTDTQYFGPGTRLTVL.

This clonotype was found a few times. The chain has TRBV7-8 and TRBJ1-1; D may be TRBD1 (5 bases). V was trimmed by 1 base and J by 6 bases, leaving 12 bases between them. CDR3 size: 14 residues. CDR1 and CDR2 (germline): SGHVS, FQNEAQ. CDR3 in DNA: TGTGCCAGCAGCTTAGATTCAGGGTACGCTGAAGCTTTCTTT. This encodes CASSLDSGYAEAFF. Together with reference TRBV7-8 and TRBJ1-1, the CDR3 gives the full variable domain: GAGVSQSPRYKVAKRGQDVALRCDPISGHVSLFWYQQALGQGPEFLTYFQNEAQLDKSGLPSDRFFAERPEGSVSTLKIQRTQQEDSAVYLCASSLDSGYAEAFFGQGTRLTVV.